This T cell receptor (beta chain) comes out of a study of CD8 T cells in ankylosing spondylitis. This clonotype was detected many times. Its antigen remains unidentified. Broader study findings: Earlier work had already found some motif variants in reactive arthritis synovial fluid and blood. Disease-linked clones bore a CD8+ phenotype, appearing relatively rarely in peripheral blood. In ankylosing spondylitis patients, matched synovial fluid reportedly showed significant enrichment of disease-linked clones.

TCRdb processed the 5' RACE reads anew with MiXCR; each CDR3 protein has one entry. The top ten clones hold about 5% of a sample with approximately 250,000 distinct CDR3 sequences, approximately 8.4% of them seen once. CDR1 is SGHKS, CDR2 YYEKEE, per germline (reference sequence). This CDR3 has 13 residues. V lost 2 bases, J lost 2 bases, and 5 bases lay in between. The sequence came from a female donor with ankylosing spondylitis or in good health (not recorded which). The rearrangement links TRBV5-5 to TRBJ2-1, with D unclear. Sequenced material: blood, either unsorted or a sorted T cell fraction (not recorded which). The CDR3 reads CASSFRTYNEQFF. The CDR3 DNA reads TGTGCCAGCAGCTTCCGGACCTACAATGAGCAGTTCTTC. The full variable domain, its missing parts supplied by reference TRBV5-5 and TRBJ2-1, is DAGVTQSPTHLIKTRGQQVTLRCSPISGHKSVSWYQQVLGQGPQFIFQYYEKEERGRGNFPDRFSARQFPNYSSELNVNALLLGDSALYLCASSFRTYNEQFFGPGTRLTVL.